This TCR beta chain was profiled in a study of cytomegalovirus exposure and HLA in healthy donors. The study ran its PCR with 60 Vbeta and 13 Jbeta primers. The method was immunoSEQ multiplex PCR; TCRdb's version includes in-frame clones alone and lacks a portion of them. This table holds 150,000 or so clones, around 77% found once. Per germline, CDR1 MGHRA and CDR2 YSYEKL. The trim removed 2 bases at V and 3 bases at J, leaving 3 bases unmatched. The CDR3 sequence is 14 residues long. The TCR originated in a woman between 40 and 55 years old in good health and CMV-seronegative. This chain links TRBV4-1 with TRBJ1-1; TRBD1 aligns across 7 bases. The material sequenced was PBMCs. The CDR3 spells CASSQPTGDTEAFF. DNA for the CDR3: TGCGCCAGCAGCCAACCTACAGGGGACACTGAAGCTTTCTTT.